These 32 T cell receptor beta chains were sequenced from one sample in a study of T cell responses to AZD1222 COVID-19 vaccine. Sequenced by immunoSEQ multiplex PCR; TCRdb stores in-frame clones only, minus some. The table has about 160,000 clones, about 92% seen once. The source material was peripheral blood, sampled on day 0 of MenACWY control vaccination. These receptors were obtained from an adult in good health.

This chain joins TRBV30 and TRBJ1-3; D unresolved. Germline assignment: CDR1 GTSNPN and CDR2 SVGIG (reference sequence). V lost 1 base to trimming and J lost 0 bases, with 13 bases between them. This CDR3 is built from 16 residues. For the CDR3, the DNA is TGTGCCTGGAGTGGGGCCCGACGGAGCTCTGGAAACACCATATATTTT. It translates to CAWSGARRSSGNTIYF.

The chain links TRBV20-1 to TRBJ2-2; D remains ambiguous. Germline V gene sequence: CDR1 DFQATT, CDR2 SNEGSKA (reference sequence). V was cut by 5 bases and J by 8 bases, with 9 bases left in between. The CDR3 has 11 amino acids. CDR3 coding DNA: TGCAGTGCTTACTGGATGGGGGAGCTGTTTTTT. Encoded protein: CSAYWMGELFF.

V and J are TRBV19 and TRBJ2-2; 9 bases agree with TRBD2. Germline CDR1 LNHDA, CDR2 SQIVND (reference sequence). CDR3 length equals 19 residues. Trimming at V came to 6 bases and at J to 2 bases, leaving 16 bases not matched to a gene. CDR3 DNA sequence: TGTGCCAGTAGAATTAGCGGTGTAGGGCTAGCGGGAAACACCGGGGAGCTGTTTTTT. It encodes CASRISGVGLAGNTGELFF. Variable domain in full (rest from reference TRBV19 and TRBJ2-2): DGGITQSPKYLFRKEGQNVTLSCEQNLNHDAMYWYRQDPGQGLRLIYYSQIVNDFQKGDIAEGYSVSREKKESFPLTVTSAQKNPTAFYLCASRISGVGLAGNTGELFFGEGSRLTVL.

The rearrangement uses TRBV6-5 and TRBJ2-1; 10 bases match TRBD2. V shed 4 bases and J 2 bases; nucleotides not matched to a gene: 5. In germline, CDR1 is MNHEY, CDR2 SVGAGI. The CDR3 totals 16 residues. The CDR3, as DNA: TGTGCCAGCAGTTCCCTAGGGACTAGCGCCTACAATGAGCAGTTCTTC. Translating it yields CASSSLGTSAYNEQFF.

The chain joins TRBV7-9 to TRBJ2-1; 14 bases are shared with TRBD2. The germline V gene has CDR1 SEHNR and CDR2 FQNEAQ (reference sequence). The CDR3 has 14 residues. J lost 9 bases, V lost 7 bases, and 5 bases had no gene match. In nucleotides, the CDR3 is TGTGCCAGCACGGGACTAGCGGGAGTAGGTGAGCAGTTCTTC. Translated, it gives CASTGLAGVGEQFF.

This rearrangement joins TRBV28 to TRBJ2-5; either TRBD1 or TRBD2 may supply D (5 bases each). This CDR3 region has 14 residues. The germline V gene has CDR1 MDHEN and CDR2 SYDVKM. Trimming took off 7 bases at V and 1 base at J, with 13 bases between the two ends. CDR3 DNA: TGTGCCAGCAACCCCCCGGGGCGCCAAGAGACCCAGTACTTC. It is translated as CASNPPGRQETQYF.

The chain is built from TRBV28 and TRBJ1-4; tentatively, D is TRBD1 (5 bases). Germline V gene sequence: CDR1 MDHEN, CDR2 SYDVKM. Trimming pared 5 bases from V and 7 bases from J, leaving 17 bases between. This CDR3 region has 15 residues. The CDR3, as DNA: TGTGCCAGCAGTCCCCCGCGGGATGGGGGTGAAAAACTGTTTTTT. This gives the protein CASSPPRDGGEKLFF.

The rearrangement uses TRBV10-3 and TRBJ2-3; 10 bases agree with TRBD2. Germline assignment: CDR1 ENHRY and CDR2 SYGVKD. V lost 4 bases to trimming and J lost 13 bases; unmatched junction nucleotides: 5. This CDR3 contains 12 residues. The CDR3 is CAISGFGTSEYF. Here the CDR3 DNA reads TGTGCCATCAGTGGCTTCGGGACTAGCGAGTATTTT.

This chain connects TRBV30 to TRBJ2-5; D might be TRBD2 (5 bases). The V end lost 5 bases, the J end lost 3 bases, and 10 bases lay between the germline ends. Germline CDR1 reads GTSNPN; CDR2 reads SVGIG (reference sequence). The CDR3 covers 12 residues. The CDR3 reads CAWGSGEETQYF. The CDR3 nucleotides are TGTGCCTGGGGAAGCGGAGAAGAGACCCAGTACTTC.

The chain's CDR3 is CAINSGGEMDEQYF. The CDR3 coding sequence is TGTGCCATCAATAGCGGCGGAGAAATGGACGAGCAGTACTTC. The chain combines TRBV10-3 with TRBJ2-7; perhaps TRBD2 as D (6 bases). CDR1 and CDR2 (germline): ENHRY, SYGVKD. The CDR3 contains 14 residues. The V end lost 7 bases, the J end lost 5 bases, and 18 bases lay between the germline ends.

This clone has only one observation. The J gene is TRBJ1-1, the V gene TRBV19; D is uncertain. The CDR3 extends over 13 amino acids. V was trimmed by 4 bases and J by 1 base, leaving 7 bases between them. The germline V gene has CDR1 LNHDA and CDR2 SQIVND (reference sequence). CDR3 nucleotides: TGTGCCAGTAGTAATGCAGGGAACACTGAAGCTTTCTTT. Translation gives CASSNAGNTEAFF.

The V and J genes are TRBV5-1 and TRBJ2-1, with TRBD1 identical over 11 bases. The junction had 7 bases not matched to a gene; V was cut back by 4 bases and J by 7 bases. This CDR3 has 15 amino acids. Per germline, CDR1 SGHRS and CDR2 YFSETQ. In DNA, the CDR3 is TGCGCCAGCAGCCTGCCGGGACAGGGGGTGAATGAGCAGTTCTTC. Amino acid sequence: CASSLPGQGVNEQFF.

J is TRBJ1-6 and V is TRBV5-1, with a tentative D call TRBD1 (6 bases). Germline assignment: CDR1 SGHRS and CDR2 YFSETQ. CDR3 size: 16 residues. Trimming shortened V by 4 bases and J by 7 bases, and 18 bases separated the two germline ends. CDR3 loop: CASSPSTGGRNSPLHF. CDR3 coding DNA: TGCGCCAGCAGCCCATCAACCGGGGGCCGGAATTCACCCCTCCACTTT. Drawing the rest from reference TRBV5-1 and TRBJ1-6, the complete variable domain is KAGVTQTPRYLIKTRGQQVTLSCSPISGHRSVSWYQQTPGQGLQFLFEYFSETQRNKGNFPGRFSGRQFSNSRSEMNVSTLELGDSALYLCASSPSTGGRNSPLHFGNGTRLTVT.

The chain uses TRBV28 and TRBJ1-1, with 12 positions matching TRBD1. Germline V gene sequence: CDR1 MDHEN, CDR2 SYDVKM. This CDR3 contains 18 residues. Trimming cost V 3 bases and J 2 bases; bases outside gene matches: 10. CDR3 amino acids: CASSLFRGTGGTNTEAFF. The CDR3, as DNA: TGTGCCAGCAGTTTGTTTCGTGGGACAGGGGGCACCAACACTGAAGCTTTCTTT.

This clone came up once. This chain links TRBV3-1 (or the pseudogene TRBV3-2) with TRBJ1-2, with D uncertain. Deletions cut 0 bases from V and 8 bases from J, with 16 bases between. Germline CDR1 and CDR2: LGHDT and YNNKEL (reference sequence). This CDR3 region has 15 residues. The CDR3 DNA sequence: TGTGCCAGCAGCCAAGAGGGCAGCCCTCTGGCGGGCTACACCTTC. Protein product: CASSQEGSPLAGYTF.

This clone was seen once. V and J are TRBV4-1 and TRBJ2-7; 9 bases line up with TRBD2. The CDR3 extends over 15 amino acids. Trimming took 3 bases from V and 0 from J; bases not matched to a gene: 3. Germline V CDR1 and CDR2: MGHRA, YSYEKL. CDR3 in DNA: TGCGCCAGCAGCCATCGACTAGCGGACTCCTACGAGCAGTACTTC. Translation gives CASSHRLADSYEQYF.

The chain links TRBV12-3 or TRBV12-4 to TRBJ2-5; D is ambiguous. Trimming shortened V by 5 bases and J by 4 bases, and 5 bases separated the two germline ends. There are 11 residues in the CDR3. In DNA, the CDR3 is TGTGCCAGCAGTAGACGAGAGACCCAGTACTTC. Encoded protein: CASSRRETQYF.

This clone was observed a few times. The V and J genes are TRBV12-3 or TRBV12-4 and TRBJ1-1; D unclear. With 5 bases removed from V and 3 bases from J, the gap between germline ends came to 10 bases. The CDR3 loop spans 13 amino acids. CDR3 amino acids: CASSPDGYTEAFF. The CDR3 DNA reads TGTGCCAGCAGTCCGGATGGATACACTGAAGCTTTCTTT.

This chain's CDR3 is CAWVSDRRNSPLHF. The DNA of the CDR3 is TGTGCCTGGGTGTCGGACAGGAGGAATTCACCCCTCCACTTT. V is TRBV30 and J is TRBJ1-6; TRBD1 agrees at 7 bases. The CDR3 consists of 14 residues. V shed 5 bases and J 7 bases; nucleotides not matched to a gene: 8. The germline V gene has CDR1 GTSNPN and CDR2 SVGIG (reference sequence).

The chain joins TRBV5-1 to TRBJ2-1, with 14 bases aligning to TRBD2. Trimming at V came to 4 bases and at J to 9 bases, leaving 9 bases not matched to a gene. The CDR3 is 16 amino acids. Germline values: CDR1 SGHRS, CDR2 YFSETQ. The CDR3 loop reads CASSPPGLAGDGEQFF. The CDR3 nucleotides are TGCGCCAGCAGCCCTCCGGGACTAGCGGGAGATGGTGAGCAGTTCTTC.

This chain connects TRBV24-1 to TRBJ1-2; D gene unclear. This CDR3 comprises 11 residues. Germline values: CDR1 KGHDR, CDR2 SFDVKD. V lost 2 bases to trimming and J lost 9 bases, with 6 bases between them. DNA for the CDR3: TGTGCCACCAGTGATTCCGTGAGCTACACCTTC. Translated: CATSDSVSYTF.

The chain uses TRBV5-1 and TRBJ2-7, with TRBD2 matching 8 bases. With V trimmed by 4 bases and J by 0 bases, 9 bases remained unmatched. CDR1 and CDR2 from the germline V gene are SGHRS and YFSETQ. The CDR3 runs to 16 residues. The CDR3 reads CASSPQAGDSSYEQYF. The CDR3 DNA reads TGCGCCAGCAGCCCCCAAGCGGGAGATAGCTCCTACGAGCAGTACTTC.

This chain connects TRBV5-4 to TRBJ1-2; no definite D call. The V end lost 2 bases, the J end lost 4 bases, and 6 bases lay between the germline ends. Germline-derived CDR1 and CDR2 are SGHNT and YYREEE (reference sequence). The CDR3 runs to 12 residues. CDR3 sequence (DNA): TGTGCCAGCAGCTTCCGTCTCTATGGCTACACCTTC. This gives the protein CASSFRLYGYTF. Full variable domain (rest looked up from reference TRBV5-4 and TRBJ1-2): ETGVTQSPTHLIKTRGQQVTLRCSSQSGHNTVSWYQQALGQGPQFIFQYYREEENGRGNFPPRFSGLQFPNYSSELNVNALELDDSALYLCASSFRLYGYTFGSGTRLTVV.

This rearrangement joins TRBV4-1 to TRBJ1-5; no firm D call. V was shortened by 0 bases and J by 9 bases, with 12 bases between the two germline ends. The CDR3 totals 14 residues. The germline V gene has CDR1 MGHRA and CDR2 YSYEKL. This CDR3 is CASSQEVLLRPQHF. The CDR3 nucleotides read TGCGCCAGCAGCCAAGAGGTCCTCTTAAGGCCCCAGCATTTT.

This clone showed up just once. V usage is TRBV6-5 and J usage is TRBJ1-4; 9 nucleotides agree with TRBD1. V lost 5 bases to trimming and J lost 8 bases; unmatched junction nucleotides: 6. CDR1 is MNHEY and CDR2 is SVGAGI in the germline V gene. The CDR3 is 14 residues long. The CDR3 here is CASSLDRGWEKLFF. The CDR3 coding sequence is TGTGCCAGCAGTCTGGACAGGGGTTGGGAAAAACTGTTTTTT.

The gene calls are TRBV5-1 and TRBJ2-1; 7 bases fit TRBD2. The CDR3 spans 14 residues. In germline, CDR1 is SGHRS, CDR2 YFSETQ. After removal of 4 bases from V and 2 bases from J, the junction contained 3 bases not matched to a gene. The CDR3 here is CASSAGVTYNEQFF. Here the CDR3 DNA reads TGCGCCAGCAGCGCGGGGGTAACCTACAATGAGCAGTTCTTC.

This sequence joins TRBV24-1 and TRBJ2-7, with 12 bases matching TRBD2. The CDR3 runs to 15 residues. J was trimmed by 4 bases and V by 7 bases; bases with no gene match: 7. Germline V lookup: CDR1 KGHDR, CDR2 SFDVKD. The CDR3, as DNA: TGTGCCACCAGCCCTAGCGGGAGGGCGGATTACGAGCAGTACTTC. It specifies CATSPSGRADYEQYF.

The chain has TRBV21-1 and TRBJ2-7; TRBD1, the table's D call, lacks a check against the DNA. TRBV21-1 has pseudogene status. The CDR3 runs to 18 residues. CDR3 loop: CASSKFAGQGFLLYEQYF. The CDR3 DNA is TGTGCCAGCAGCAAATTTGCCGGACAGGGGTTTCTTCTCTACGAGCAGTACTTC.

The rearrangement links TRBV5-4 to TRBJ2-1; D may match TRBD1 or TRBD2 (5 bases each). Trimming pared 0 bases from V and 7 bases from J, leaving 17 bases between. The CDR3 sequence is 16 residues long. Germline V gene lookup returns CDR1 SGHNT and CDR2 YYREEE (reference sequence). CDR3 sequence (DNA): TGTGCCAGCAGCTTGGGGTACTCTGGGGGAAGGAATGAGCAGTTCTTC. Translating gives CASSLGYSGGRNEQFF.

The chain couples TRBV19 to TRBJ2-1; 9 nucleotides line up with TRBD2. The V gene's germline CDR1 is LNHDA and CDR2 SQIVND (reference sequence). The CDR3 extends over 19 amino acids. The junction had 16 bases not matched to a gene; V was cut back by 1 base and J by 6 bases. The CDR3 DNA follows: TGTGCCAGTAGTATAGTTGGGGTTAGCGGGAGTCCTGTTACCAATGAGCAGTTCTTC. It codes for CASSIVGVSGSPVTNEQFF.

The chain employs TRBV10-2 and TRBJ1-2; D possibly corresponds to TRBD1 (5 bases). Germline V CDR1 and CDR2: WSHSY, SAAADI. V lost 6 bases and J lost 4, with 15 bases in between. The CDR3 consists of 14 residues. The CDR3 DNA follows: TGCGCCAGCAGCGCCAGGGAGGACGGCTATGGCTACACCTTC. Protein product: CASSAREDGYGYTF.

J is TRBJ2-1 and V is TRBV5-1, with a possible D match to TRBD1 (7 bases). The V and J ends lost 3 bases and 7 bases respectively, with 14 bases between them. The CDR3 is 14 amino acids. Germline V gives CDR1 SGHRS, CDR2 YFSETQ. This chain's CDR3 is CASSSQGGQNEQFF. CDR3 in DNA: TGCGCCAGCAGCTCCCAGGGGGGCCAAAATGAGCAGTTCTTC. Drawing the rest from reference TRBV5-1 and TRBJ2-1, the complete variable domain is KAGVTQTPRYLIKTRGQQVTLSCSPISGHRSVSWYQQTPGQGLQFLFEYFSETQRNKGNFPGRFSGRQFSNSRSEMNVSTLELGDSALYLCASSSQGGQNEQFFGPGTRLTVL.